What follows are 17 T cell receptor beta chains derived from one specimen sequenced in a study of PD-1 and CTLA-4 blockade in melanoma. Sequenced by immunoSEQ multiplex PCR; TCRdb stores in-frame clones only, minus some. The repertoire holds tens of thousands of clones, with 85% to 90% as singletons. The sample consisted of CD8+ T cells from peripheral blood, taken before anti-PD-1 treatment. Receptors originate from a human donor with melanoma.

The V call is TRBV6-5, the J call TRBJ2-1, with D possibly TRBD2 on 6 matching bases. CDR3 length: 13 residues. Germline-derived CDR1 and CDR2 are MNHEY and SVGAGI. Trimming pared 6 bases from V and 9 bases from J, leaving 15 bases between. This CDR3 reads CASSRSDSGEQFF. The CDR3 region has the DNA TGTGCCAGCAGCCGTTCTGATAGCGGTGAGCAGTTCTTC.

This rearrangement joins TRBV29-1 to TRBJ2-1; D might be TRBD2 (6 bases). This CDR3 is 14 amino acids long. With 3 bases removed from V and 0 bases from J, the gap between germline ends came to 9 bases. The germline gives CDR1 SQVTM, CDR2 ANQGSEA. DNA of the CDR3: TGCAGCGTTGAGGCGGGGAGCTCCTACAATGAGCAGTTCTTC. Its protein is CSVEAGSSYNEQFF.

The chain links TRBV6-5 to TRBJ2-1; possibly TRBD1 for D (5 bases). Germline assignment: CDR1 MNHEY and CDR2 SVGAGI. V lost 4 bases to trimming and J lost 0 bases, with 13 bases between them. This CDR3 comprises 16 residues. The CDR3 DNA follows: TGTGCCAGCAGTTCCGCAGGGTTGAGCTCCTACAATGAGCAGTTCTTC. This codes for CASSSAGLSSYNEQFF.

The V call is TRBV5-5, the J call TRBJ1-4; D is unclear. V lost 4 bases and J lost 4, with 11 bases in between. The germline gives CDR1 SGHKS, CDR2 YYEKEE (reference sequence). The CDR3 has 14 residues. The CDR3 protein is CASSPLPYNEKLFF. The CDR3 coding sequence is TGTGCCAGCAGCCCCCTGCCGTATAATGAAAAACTGTTTTTT. The full variable domain, in which reference TRBV5-5 and TRBJ1-4 provide the parts outside the CDR3, is DAGVTQSPTHLIKTRGQQVTLRCSPISGHKSVSWYQQVLGQGPQFIFQYYEKEERGRGNFPDRFSARQFPNYSSELNVNALLLGDSALYLCASSPLPYNEKLFFGSGTQLSVL.

This clone was recorded a few times. The chain joins TRBV25-1 to TRBJ1-5; D gene uncertain. V was shortened by 4 bases and J by 2 bases, with 3 bases between the two germline ends. This CDR3 region has 12 residues. Germline V gives CDR1 MGHDK, CDR2 SYGVNS. The CDR3 region has the DNA TGTGCCAGCAGTGCCGGCAATCAGCCCCAGCATTTT. Amino acids: CASSAGNQPQHF.

This chain joins TRBV28 and TRBJ2-5; 9 positions match TRBD1. The CDR3 contains 14 residues. Germline CDR1 is MDHEN and CDR2 is SYDVKM. V gave up 7 bases and J gave up 5 bases; unmatched junction bases: 8. CDR3 in amino acids: CASKDRGGLETQYF. The CDR3 DNA follows: TGTGCCAGCAAAGACAGGGGGGGATTGGAGACCCAGTACTTC.

The genes are TRBV5-4 and TRBJ2-7; D may be TRBD2 (5 bases). Trimming left V 4 bases short and J 0 bases short, with 11 bases between. The CDR3 runs 14 residues. Germline CDR1 reads SGHNT; CDR2 reads YYREEE (reference sequence). This CDR3 is CASSKDGNSYEQYF. The CDR3 bases are TGTGCCAGCAGCAAGGACGGGAACTCCTACGAGCAGTACTTC.

This sequence joins TRBV27 and TRBJ2-7, with D possibly matching TRBD1 (6 bases). The V gene lost 4 bases and the J gene lost 0 bases, with 10 bases spanning the gap. This CDR3 region has 14 residues. CDR1 is MNHEY and CDR2 is SMNVEV in the germline V gene (reference sequence). CDR3 nucleotides: TGTGCCAGCAGTTATGGACAGAGCTCCTACGAGCAGTACTTC. Protein sequence: CASSYGQSSYEQYF.

In its sample, this clone was seen once. This chain links TRBV30 with TRBJ2-7; D call uncertain. The length of the CDR3 is 11 residues. Germline lookup yields CDR1 GTSNPN and CDR2 SVGIG (reference sequence). The V gene lost 4 bases and the J gene lost 3 bases, with 7 bases spanning the gap. CDR3 sequence reads: CAWNTHYEQYF. The DNA for the CDR3 is TGTGCCTGGAACACCCACTACGAGCAGTACTTC.

The chain carries TRBV6-5 and TRBJ1-1; the D gene is possibly TRBD1 (5 bases). In germline, CDR1 is MNHEY, CDR2 SVGAGI. The CDR3 consists of 15 residues. V lost 0 bases and J 0 bases, leaving 8 bases between the germline ends. CDR3 amino acids: CASSYSRGVNTEAFF. In DNA form, the CDR3 reads TGTGCCAGCAGTTACTCGAGAGGGGTGAACACTGAAGCTTTCTTT.

This clone has only one observation. J is TRBJ1-1 and V is TRBV7-9; D is ambiguous. Trimming removed 3 bases at V and 11 bases at J, with 13 bases between. Germline assignment: CDR1 SEHNR and CDR2 FQNEAQ (reference sequence). This CDR3 is built from 12 residues. CDR3 protein: CASSFTTGEAFF. As DNA, the CDR3 is TGTGCCAGCAGCTTTACGACCGGTGAGGCTTTCTTT.

With regard to this clone: Sequence at one end of the junction differs from germline and may be a read error. The chain employs TRBV15 and TRBJ2-7; D is ambiguous. The germline V gene has CDR1 LNHNV and CDR2 YYDKDF (reference sequence). The CDR3 has 16 amino acids. CDR3 in DNA: TGTGCCACCAGCAGAGACAGGTCCTCGAGCTCCTACGAGCAGTATTTC. As protein: CATSRDRSSSSYEQYF.

The chain has TRBV24-1 and TRBJ2-3; D is unclear. The CDR3 loop spans 12 amino acids. Between the trimmed V and J ends, which lost 3 bases and 6 bases, there was a span of 6 bases. CDR1 is KGHDR and CDR2 is SFDVKD in the germline V gene. The CDR3 DNA reads TGTGCCACCAGTGATCCCCCCGATACGCAGTATTTT. It specifies CATSDPPDTQYF.

This clone was counted a few times. The rearrangement uses TRBV9 and TRBJ2-7, with D perhaps matching TRBD2 (5 bases). The CDR3 contains 12 residues. Trimming took 5 bases from V and 2 from J, leaving 8 bases between them. Germline V gene data show CDR1 as SGDLS and CDR2 as YYNGEE. CDR3 bases: TGTGCCAGCAGTGACGGGGCCTACGAGCAGTACTTC. As protein: CASSDGAYEQYF.

This chain uses TRBV28 with TRBJ2-1; maybe TRBD1 (6 bases). Germline assignment: CDR1 MDHEN and CDR2 SYDVKM. The CDR3 extends over 15 amino acids. V was pared by 3 bases and J by 8 bases, with 17 bases between. For the CDR3, the DNA is TGTGCCAGCAGTTTGTTGCAGGGGTTAAGGGATGAGCAGTTCTTC. It yields the protein CASSLLQGLRDEQFF.

This clone was detected only once. The V gene is TRBV11-2, the J gene TRBJ2-7; 7 bases are a match to TRBD2. The CDR3 length is 17 residues. The germline CDR1 and CDR2 sequences are SGHAT and FQNNGV. Germline trimming cut 3 bases from V and 2 bases from J; bases unmatched to any gene: 13. The chain's CDR3 is CASSLRETGLPTYEQYF. CDR3 nucleotide sequence: TGTGCCAGCAGCTTGAGAGAAACGGGACTACCAACCTACGAGCAGTACTTC.

This chain joins TRBV7-9 and TRBJ2-1; D not resolved. V was shortened by 5 bases and J by 4 bases, with 9 bases between the two germline ends. Looked up from germline, CDR1 is SEHNR and CDR2 is FQNEAQ (reference sequence). This CDR3 contains 13 residues. CDR3 in DNA: TGTGCCAGCAGCCCCAGGTCTTACAATGAGCAGTTCTTC. This translates into CASSPRSYNEQFF.